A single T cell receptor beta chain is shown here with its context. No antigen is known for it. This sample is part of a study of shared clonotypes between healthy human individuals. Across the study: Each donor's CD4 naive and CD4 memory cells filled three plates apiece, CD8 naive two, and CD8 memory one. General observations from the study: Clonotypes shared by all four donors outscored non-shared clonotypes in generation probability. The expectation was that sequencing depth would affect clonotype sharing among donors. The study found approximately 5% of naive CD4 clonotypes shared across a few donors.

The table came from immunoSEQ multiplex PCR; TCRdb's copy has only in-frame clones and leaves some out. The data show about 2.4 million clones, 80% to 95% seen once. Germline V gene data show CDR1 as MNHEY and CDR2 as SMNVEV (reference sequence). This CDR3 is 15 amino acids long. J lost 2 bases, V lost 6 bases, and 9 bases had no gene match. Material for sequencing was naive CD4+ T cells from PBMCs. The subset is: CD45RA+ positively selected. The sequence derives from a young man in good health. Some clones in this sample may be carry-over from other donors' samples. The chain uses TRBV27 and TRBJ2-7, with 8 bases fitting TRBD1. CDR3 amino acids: CASSPDRGQAYEQYF. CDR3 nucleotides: TGTGCCAGCAGCCCAGACAGGGGACAAGCCTACGAGCAGTACTTC.